Sequencing of this TCR beta chain was carried out in a study of early T cells in non-severe SARS-CoV-2 infection. A single record per CDR3 protein comes from TCRdb applying MiXCR to the 5' RACE reads. Found here are roughly 69,000 distinct CDR3 sequences, roughly 9.5% of them singletons; the top ten hold around 5.5%. V trimming: 6 bases; J trimming: 3 bases; junction bases outside the gene matches: 4. The CDR3 totals 13 residues. Germline values: CDR1 SEHNR, CDR2 FQNEAQ (reference sequence). The rearrangement uses TRBV7-9 and TRBJ2-7, with TRBD1 matching 8 bases. Source material: whole blood. The sequence came from an adult who was a healthcare worker with PCR-confirmed SARS-CoV-2 infection or an uninfected control (not recorded which). The CDR3 DNA follows: TGTGCCAGCAGAGGACAGGGAGTCTACGAGCAGTACTTC. Its translation: CASRGQGVYEQYF.